This TCR beta chain originates from a study of response to subunit inactivated influenza vaccine. Study observations and caveats: The authors put forward the suggestion that each seasonal influenza vaccination may bring in only a limited number of new T cells.

On this clonotype: Its antigen remains unidentified.

Each CDR3 protein gets one entry after TCRdb re-called the RT-PCR reads with MiXCR. Among 600,000 to 850,000 distinct CDR3 sequences listed, around 15% were seen once. The germline V gene encodes CDR1 ENHRY and CDR2 SYGVKD. V was trimmed by 4 bases and J by 5 bases, leaving 15 bases between them. There are 14 residues in the CDR3. The clonotype was recovered from a man between 45 and 60 years old who received an inactivated influenza vaccine. This sample comprised PBMCs from blood, obtained around 14 days before vaccination. The chain has TRBV10-3 and TRBJ2-7; D is possibly TRBD1 or TRBD2 (6 bases each). Here the CDR3 reads CAISATQGLHEQYF. Written as DNA, the CDR3 is TGTGCCATCAGTGCCACACAGGGACTCCACGAGCAGTACTTC.